This T cell receptor beta chain emerged from a study of tumor and adjacent non-tumor tissue in lung cancer. Study outcomes and limitations: Compared with tumor, normal lung showed significantly lower TCR diversity.

A remark on this clonotype: The antigen remains unidentified.

TCRbeta libraries were built with three rounds of nested PCR, modified from ARM-PCR. Each CDR3 protein gets one entry after TCRdb re-called the multiplex PCR reads with MiXCR. Altogether some 100,000 distinct CDR3 sequences are present, approximately 60% being singletons, with the ten largest covering around 20%. The CDR3 has 15 residues. The germline V gene has CDR1 SGHAT and CDR2 FQNNGV. The germline V and J ends were trimmed by 11 bases and 2 bases, with 22 bases remaining between them. The template was RNA from unsorted bulk tissue. Distant lung tissue was collected more than 3 cm away from the tumor edge.

The sequenced sample consisted of distant non-tumor lung tissue. The chain is built from TRBV11-2 and TRBJ2-7; D might be TRBD1 (7 bases). This clonotype was sampled from a man aged 25-45 years with non-small cell lung cancer. The CDR3 spells CAGSLEEGAAYEQYF. DNA of the CDR3: TGTGCCGGTAGTTTAGAGGAGGGGGCGGCCTACGAGCAGTACTTC.